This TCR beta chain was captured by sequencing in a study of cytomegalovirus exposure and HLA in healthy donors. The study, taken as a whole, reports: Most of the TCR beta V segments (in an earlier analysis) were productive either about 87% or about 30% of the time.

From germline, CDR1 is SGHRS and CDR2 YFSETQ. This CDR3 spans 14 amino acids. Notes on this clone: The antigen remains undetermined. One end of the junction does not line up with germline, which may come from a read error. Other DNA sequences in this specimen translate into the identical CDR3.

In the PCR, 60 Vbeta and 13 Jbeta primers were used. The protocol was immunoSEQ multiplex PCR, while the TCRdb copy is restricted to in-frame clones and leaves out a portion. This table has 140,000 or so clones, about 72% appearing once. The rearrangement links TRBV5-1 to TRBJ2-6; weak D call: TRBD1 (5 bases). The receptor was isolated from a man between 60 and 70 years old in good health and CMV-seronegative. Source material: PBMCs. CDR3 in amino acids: CASSASSGANVLTF. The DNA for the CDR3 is TGCGCCAGCAGCGCGTCCTCTGGGGCCAACGTCCTGACCTTC.